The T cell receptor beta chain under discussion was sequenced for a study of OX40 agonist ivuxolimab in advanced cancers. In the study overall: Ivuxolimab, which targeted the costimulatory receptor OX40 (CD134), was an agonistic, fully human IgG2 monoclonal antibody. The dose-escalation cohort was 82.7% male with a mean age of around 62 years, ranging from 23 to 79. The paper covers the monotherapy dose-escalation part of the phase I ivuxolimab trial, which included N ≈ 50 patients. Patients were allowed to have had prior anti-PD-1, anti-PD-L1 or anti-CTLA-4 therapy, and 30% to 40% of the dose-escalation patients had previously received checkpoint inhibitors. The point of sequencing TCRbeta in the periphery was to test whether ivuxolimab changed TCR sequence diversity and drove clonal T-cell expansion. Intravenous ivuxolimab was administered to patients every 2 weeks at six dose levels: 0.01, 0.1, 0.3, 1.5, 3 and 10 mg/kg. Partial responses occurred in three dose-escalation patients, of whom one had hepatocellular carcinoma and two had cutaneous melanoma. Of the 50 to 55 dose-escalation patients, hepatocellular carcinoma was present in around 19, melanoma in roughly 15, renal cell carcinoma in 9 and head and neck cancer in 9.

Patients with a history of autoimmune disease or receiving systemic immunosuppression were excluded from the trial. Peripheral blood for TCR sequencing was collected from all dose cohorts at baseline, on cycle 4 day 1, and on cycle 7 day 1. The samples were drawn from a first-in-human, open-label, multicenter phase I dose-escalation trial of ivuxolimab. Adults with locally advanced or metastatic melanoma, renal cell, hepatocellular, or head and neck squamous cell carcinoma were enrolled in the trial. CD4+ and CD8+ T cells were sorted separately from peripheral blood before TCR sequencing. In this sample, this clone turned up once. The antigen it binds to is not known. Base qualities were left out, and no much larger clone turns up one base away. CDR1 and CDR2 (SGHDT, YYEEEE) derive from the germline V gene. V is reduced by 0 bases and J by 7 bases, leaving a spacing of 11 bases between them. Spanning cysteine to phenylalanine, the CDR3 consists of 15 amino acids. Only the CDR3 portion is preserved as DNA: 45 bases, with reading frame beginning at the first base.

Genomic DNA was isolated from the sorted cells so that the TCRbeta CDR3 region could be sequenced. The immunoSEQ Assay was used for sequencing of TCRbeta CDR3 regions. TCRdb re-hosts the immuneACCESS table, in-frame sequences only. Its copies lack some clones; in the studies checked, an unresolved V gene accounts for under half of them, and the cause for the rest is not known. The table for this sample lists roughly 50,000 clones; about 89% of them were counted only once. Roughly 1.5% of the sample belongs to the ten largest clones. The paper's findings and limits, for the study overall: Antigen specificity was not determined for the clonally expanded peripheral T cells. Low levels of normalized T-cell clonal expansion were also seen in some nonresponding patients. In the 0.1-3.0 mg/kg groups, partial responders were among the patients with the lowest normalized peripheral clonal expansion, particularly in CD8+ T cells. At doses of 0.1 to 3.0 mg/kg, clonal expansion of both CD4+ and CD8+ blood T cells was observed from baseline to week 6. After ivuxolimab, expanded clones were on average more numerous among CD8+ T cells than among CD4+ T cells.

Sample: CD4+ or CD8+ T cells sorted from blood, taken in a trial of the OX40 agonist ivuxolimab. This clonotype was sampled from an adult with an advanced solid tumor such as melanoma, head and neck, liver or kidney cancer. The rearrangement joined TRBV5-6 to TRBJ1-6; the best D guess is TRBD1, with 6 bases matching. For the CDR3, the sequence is CASSLVGQSNSPLHF. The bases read TGTGCCAGCAGCTTGGTAGGACAGTCCAATTCACCCCTCCACTTT.